This T cell receptor (beta chain) stems from a study of HIV-infected patients and healthy controls. Study results and limitations: During therapy, HIV-associated CDR3s fell significantly in frequency, while CMV-associated CDR3s did not change significantly. The study did not determine the donors' HLA types.

Whole blood was used without fractionation, so all unsorted peripheral T cells were included. Control samples came from around eleven uninfected healthy donors, several of them resampled after roughly 3 months. Alpha and beta constant-region primers primed reverse transcription of around 500 ng RNA. Using multiplexing indices, alpha and beta chain libraries were generated apart by chain-specific third strand synthesis. Second strand DNA was synthesized using a primer at the SP2 site. A single record per CDR3 protein comes from TCRdb applying MiXCR to the 5' RACE reads. The sample has about 16,000 distinct CDR3 sequences; 9.4% are singletons. This clonotype was seen ten or more times. Its antigen is currently unknown. V shed 6 bases and J 4 bases; nucleotides not matched to a gene: 14. CDR1 MNHNY and CDR2 SVGAGI come from the germline V gene (reference sequence). The CDR3 spans 17 residues.

This chain uses TRBV6-6 with TRBJ2-1; TRBD2 matches 8 bases. Sequences were obtained from blood. The TCR was taken from an adult in good health. Written as DNA, the CDR3 is TGTGCCAGCAGAACTCGTAGCGGGGAGGGAGGATACAATGAGCAGTTCTTC. Translated, it gives CASRTRSGEGGYNEQFF.